This T cell receptor (beta chain) derives from a study of T cells in localized non-small cell lung cancer. The CDR3 length is 16 residues. The V end lost 0 bases, the J end lost 3 bases, and 12 bases lay between the germline ends. The germline V gene has CDR1 MGHRA and CDR2 YSYEKL. Repertoires were generated with immunoSEQ multiplex PCR, while TCRdb's copy carries only in-frame clones and drops some. Counted here are 90,000 to 100,000 clones, roughly 91% occurring once; the ten biggest clones make up approximately 4%. The receptor's source is a woman aged 35 to 70 with stage II squamous cell lung carcinoma. The sequencing used PBMCs, collected before any cancer treatment. The rearrangement uses TRBV4-1 and TRBJ2-1; D not resolved. The DNA of the CDR3 is TGCGCCAGCAGCCAAGATGTTCTATTAATCTACAATGAGCAGTTCTTC. Protein product: CASSQDVLLIYNEQFF.